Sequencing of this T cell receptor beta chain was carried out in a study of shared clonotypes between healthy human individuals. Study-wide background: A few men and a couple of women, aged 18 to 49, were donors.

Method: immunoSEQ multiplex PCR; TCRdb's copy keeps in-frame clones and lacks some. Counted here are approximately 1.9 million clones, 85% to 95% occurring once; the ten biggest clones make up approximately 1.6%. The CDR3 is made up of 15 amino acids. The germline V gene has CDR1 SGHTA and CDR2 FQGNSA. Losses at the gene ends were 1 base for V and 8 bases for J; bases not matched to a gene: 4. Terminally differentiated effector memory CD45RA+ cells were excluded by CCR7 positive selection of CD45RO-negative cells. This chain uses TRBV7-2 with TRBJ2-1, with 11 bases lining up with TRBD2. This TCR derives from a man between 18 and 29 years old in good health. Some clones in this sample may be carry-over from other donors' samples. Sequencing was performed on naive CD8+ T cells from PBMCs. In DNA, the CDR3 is TGTGCCAGCAGCTTAGGGGTAGCGGGAGGGTATGAGCAGTTCTTC. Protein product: CASSLGVAGGYEQFF.